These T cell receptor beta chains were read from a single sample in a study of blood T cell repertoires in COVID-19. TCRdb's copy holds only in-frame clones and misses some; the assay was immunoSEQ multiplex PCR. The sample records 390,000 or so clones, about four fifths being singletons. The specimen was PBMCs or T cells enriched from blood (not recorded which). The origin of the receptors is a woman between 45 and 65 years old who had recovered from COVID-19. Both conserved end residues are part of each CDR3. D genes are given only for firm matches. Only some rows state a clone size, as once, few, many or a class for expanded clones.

CDR3 DNA: TGTGCCATCAGTGCCGAGGCCAATCAGCCCCAGCATTTT
CDR3 protein: CAISAEANQPQHF
D gene: NA
J gene: TRBJ1-5
clone size: once
V gene: TRBV10-3

CDR3 DNA: TGTGCCAGCCTCGGCGGGAGTGGGTCAGGGGAGCAGTTCTTC
CDR3 protein: CASLGGSGSGEQFF
D gene: TRBD2
J gene: TRBJ2-1
clone size: NA
V gene: TRBV19

CDR3 DNA: TGTGCCAGCAGCTTAGGGACTAGCGGGGGGCTGGTTCTCAATGAGCAGTTCTTC
CDR3 protein: CASSLGTSGGLVLNEQFF
D gene: TRBD2
J gene: TRBJ2-1
clone size: NA
V gene: TRBV7-2

CDR3 DNA: TGTGCCAGCTCACCGGAGGACAACTATGGCTACACCTTC
CDR3 protein: CASSPEDNYGYTF
D gene: NA
J gene: TRBJ1-2
clone size: many
V gene: TRBV18

CDR3 DNA: TGTGCCAGCAGTCCCCGACTAGCGGGGTCCCCCTACAATGAGCAGTTCTTC
CDR3 protein: CASSPRLAGSPYNEQFF
D gene: TRBD2
J gene: TRBJ2-1
clone size: NA
V gene: TRBV27

CDR3 DNA: TGTGCCAGCAGCCTTAGTGTAGATACGCAGTATTTT
CDR3 protein: CASSLSVDTQYF
D gene: NA
J gene: TRBJ2-3
clone size: NA
V gene: TRBV4-2

CDR3 DNA: TGTGCCAGCAGCCCAAGGGACAGACTCTACGAGCAGTACTTC
CDR3 protein: CASSPRDRLYEQYF
D gene: TRBD1
J gene: TRBJ2-7
clone size: NA
V gene: TRBV7-2

CDR3 DNA: TGCGCCAGCAGTCACCCCTCTACAGGCTATGGCTACACCTTC
CDR3 protein: CASSHPSTGYGYTF
D gene: NA
J gene: TRBJ1-2
clone size: NA
V gene: TRBV10-2

CDR3 DNA: TGTGCCAGCAGCGCCCAGGGATCATATGGCTACACCTTC
CDR3 protein: CASSAQGSYGYTF
D gene: NA
J gene: TRBJ1-2
clone size: NA
V gene: TRBV9

CDR3 DNA: TGTGCCAGCAGCCCACGGACGGGGGGAGCTAACTATGGCTACACCTTC
CDR3 protein: CASSPRTGGANYGYTF
D gene: NA
J gene: TRBJ1-2
clone size: NA
V gene: TRBV7-8

CDR3 DNA: TGTGCCAGTAGCCAGCGGGGCACTGAAGCTTTCTTT
CDR3 protein: CASSQRGTEAFF
D gene: NA
J gene: TRBJ1-1
clone size: NA
V gene: TRBV19

CDR3 DNA: TGTGCCAGTAGGAGAGGGGAGGATGGCGGCTACACCTTC
CDR3 protein: CASRRGEDGGYTF
D gene: NA
J gene: TRBJ1-2
clone size: NA
V gene: TRBV19

CDR3 DNA: TGTGCCAGCGCAAGGGGACAGGGGAAATTCTCTGGAAACACCATATATTTT
CDR3 protein: CASARGQGKFSGNTIYF
D gene: TRBD1
J gene: TRBJ1-3
clone size: NA
V gene: TRBV7-9

CDR3 DNA: TGTGCCAGCAGCTTAGGCGGGAGTAATGCCGGGGAGCTGTTTTTT
CDR3 protein: CASSLGGSNAGELFF
D gene: TRBD2
J gene: TRBJ2-2
clone size: NA
V gene: TRBV7-9

CDR3 DNA: TGTGCCAGCAGCCTGACAGGCATGAACACTGAAGCTTTCTTT
CDR3 protein: CASSLTGMNTEAFF
D gene: NA
J gene: TRBJ1-1
clone size: NA
V gene: TRBV27

CDR3 DNA: TGTGCCAGCAGCCCTTCGAAGGGACAGTTCGAGGAGACCCAGTACTTC
CDR3 protein: CASSPSKGQFEETQYF
D gene: TRBD1
J gene: TRBJ2-5
clone size: NA
V gene: TRBV3-1/TRBV3-2

CDR3 DNA: TGCAGCGTAGGGACAGGGAGCAATCAGCCCCAGCATTTT
CDR3 protein: CSVGTGSNQPQHF
D gene: TRBD1
J gene: TRBJ1-5
clone size: once
V gene: TRBV29-1

CDR3 DNA: TGTGCCAGCAGCCAAAGCAAGAACACTGAAGCTTTCTTT
CDR3 protein: CASSQSKNTEAFF
D gene: NA
J gene: TRBJ1-1
clone size: NA
V gene: TRBV7-2

CDR3 DNA: TGCGCCAGCAGGCAGGGACTAGGGCTGTCTTATACGCAGTATTTT
CDR3 protein: CASRQGLGLSYTQYF
D gene: TRBD2
J gene: TRBJ2-3
clone size: NA
V gene: TRBV5-1

CDR3 DNA: TGTGCCAGCAGCCGACTAGCGGGAGGGACCGATGAGCAGTTCTTC
CDR3 protein: CASSRLAGGTDEQFF
D gene: TRBD2
J gene: TRBJ2-1
clone size: NA
V gene: TRBV6-5

CDR3 DNA: TGTGCCAGCAGCCAAGTGCGACAGATCACAGATACGCAGTATTTT
CDR3 protein: CASSQVRQITDTQYF
D gene: NA
J gene: TRBJ2-3
clone size: NA
V gene: TRBV3-1/TRBV3-2

CDR3 DNA: TGTGCCTGGAGTGTAGGAGGGGCAACTAATGAAAAACTGTTTTTT
CDR3 protein: CAWSVGGATNEKLFF
D gene: NA
J gene: TRBJ1-4
clone size: once
V gene: TRBV30

CDR3 DNA: TGTGCCAGCAGCTTAGAGGGGGGGCAGATAGGCTACACCTTC
CDR3 protein: CASSLEGGQIGYTF
D gene: NA
J gene: TRBJ1-2
clone size: NA
V gene: TRBV7-2

CDR3 DNA: TGTGCCATCAGGAGGGGACAGGGACAGGAGGATGGCTACACCTTC
CDR3 protein: CAIRRGQGQEDGYTF
D gene: TRBD1
J gene: TRBJ1-2
clone size: few
V gene: TRBV10-3

CDR3 DNA: TGTGCCAGCAAAAGTACCGAGCCCCTGACTTTGAACACTGAAGCTTTCTTT
CDR3 protein: CASKSTEPLTLNTEAFF
D gene: NA
J gene: TRBJ1-1
clone size: NA
V gene: TRBV25-1

CDR3 DNA: TGTGCCAGCTCTGGGGCGGCTGAAGCTTTCTTT
CDR3 protein: CASSGAAEAFF
D gene: NA
J gene: TRBJ1-1
clone size: once
V gene: TRBV7-2

CDR3 DNA: TGCGCCAGCAGTGAGTCGAAAGGAGCGGGGCGGAACACCGGGGAGCTGTTTTTT
CDR3 protein: CASSESKGAGRNTGELFF
D gene: TRBD2
J gene: TRBJ2-2
clone size: NA
V gene: TRBV10-2

CDR3 DNA: TGTGCCAGCAGCAAAGGGAGGGACAGGGCCCTCCAAGAGACCCAGTACTTC
CDR3 protein: CASSKGRDRALQETQYF
D gene: NA
J gene: TRBJ2-5
clone size: NA
V gene: TRBV21-1

CDR3 DNA: TGCGCCAGCAGCTTGGTAGGCAAAACGGGGGGCACGAACTATGGCTACACCTTC
CDR3 protein: CASSLVGKTGGTNYGYTF
D gene: NA
J gene: TRBJ1-2
clone size: NA
V gene: TRBV5-1

CDR3 DNA: TGTGCCAGCAGTAGCACAACAGGGGATGAGCAGTTCTTC
CDR3 protein: CASSSTTGDEQFF
D gene: TRBD1
J gene: TRBJ2-1
clone size: NA
V gene: TRBV5-8

CDR3 DNA: TGTGCCAGCTCACCAATCGGTACTACCACAGATACGCAGTATTTT
CDR3 protein: CASSPIGTTTDTQYF
D gene: NA
J gene: TRBJ2-3
clone size: NA
V gene: TRBV18

CDR3 DNA: TGTGCCAGCAGCGGCCGGGAGGGAGATAATTCACCCCTCCACTTT
CDR3 protein: CASSGREGDNSPLHF
D gene: NA
J gene: TRBJ1-6
clone size: NA
V gene: TRBV7-6

CDR3 DNA: TGCGCCAGCAGGAGAACGGGGGATAACTATGGCTACACCTTC
CDR3 protein: CASRRTGDNYGYTF
D gene: NA
J gene: TRBJ1-2
clone size: NA
V gene: TRBV5-1

CDR3 DNA: TGTGCCATCAGTGGGTCCAGGGGGCACGATGAGCAGTTCTTC
CDR3 protein: CAISGSRGHDEQFF
D gene: TRBD1
J gene: TRBJ2-1
clone size: NA
V gene: TRBV10-3

CDR3 DNA: TGTGCCAGTAGTATAACGGGGGATCAGCCCCAGCATTTT
CDR3 protein: CASSITGDQPQHF
D gene: NA
J gene: TRBJ1-5
clone size: NA
V gene: TRBV19

CDR3 DNA: TGTGCCACCAGTGATGCTAGTACGGTAGAGACCCAGTACTTC
CDR3 protein: CATSDASTVETQYF
D gene: NA
J gene: TRBJ2-5
clone size: NA
V gene: TRBV24-1

CDR3 DNA: TGTGCCAGTAGTATAGCCCGACAGGGCAATCAGCCCCAGCATTTT
CDR3 protein: CASSIARQGNQPQHF
D gene: NA
J gene: TRBJ1-5
clone size: NA
V gene: TRBV19

CDR3 DNA: TGTGCCAGCAGCCTCACGGCTAACTATGGCTACACCTTC
CDR3 protein: CASSLTANYGYTF
D gene: NA
J gene: TRBJ1-2
clone size: NA
V gene: TRBV12-3/TRBV12-4

CDR3 DNA: TGTGCCAGTAGTAGACAGGGGGCTGGGGCCAACGTCCTGACTTTC
CDR3 protein: CASSRQGAGANVLTF
D gene: TRBD1
J gene: TRBJ2-6
clone size: NA
V gene: TRBV19

CDR3 DNA: TGTGCCAGCAGCTTCACTACAGGGCCTGCTTTCACCTTC
CDR3 protein: CASSFTTGPAFTF
D gene: NA
J gene: TRBJ1-2
clone size: NA
V gene: TRBV7-3

CDR3 DNA: TGTGCCAGCAGCGCTTTATCGAGGTACGAGCAGTACTTC
CDR3 protein: CASSALSRYEQYF
D gene: NA
J gene: TRBJ2-7
clone size: NA
V gene: TRBV2

CDR3 DNA: TGCGCCAGCAGACTGGGGTGGGGGGACTATGGCTACACCTTC
CDR3 protein: CASRLGWGDYGYTF
D gene: NA
J gene: TRBJ1-2
clone size: NA
V gene: TRBV5-1

CDR3 DNA: TGTGCCATCAGTGATAGTGCTAATTCACCCCTCCACTTT
CDR3 protein: CAISDSANSPLHF
D gene: NA
J gene: TRBJ1-6
clone size: NA
V gene: TRBV10-3

CDR3 DNA: TGTGCCAGCAGCGGGAAGGGAGGTGGCTACACCTTC
CDR3 protein: CASSGKGGGYTF
D gene: NA
J gene: TRBJ1-2
clone size: few
V gene: TRBV12-3/TRBV12-4

CDR3 DNA: TGTGCCAGCAGTACGACTAGTGGGAGTAATTCACCCCTCCACTTT
CDR3 protein: CASSTTSGSNSPLHF
D gene: NA
J gene: TRBJ1-6
clone size: NA
V gene: TRBV27

CDR3 DNA: TGTGCCTGGAAGGAGGGAAGGGACACTGAAGCTTTCTTT
CDR3 protein: CAWKEGRDTEAFF
D gene: NA
J gene: TRBJ1-1
clone size: NA
V gene: TRBV30

CDR3 DNA: TGTGCCTGGAGTGTACTGACATCCGACTATGGCTACACCTTC
CDR3 protein: CAWSVLTSDYGYTF
D gene: NA
J gene: TRBJ1-2
clone size: NA
V gene: TRBV30

CDR3 DNA: TGTGCCAGCAGCATCGACCTGACAGGGTTTGATGGCTACACCTTC
CDR3 protein: CASSIDLTGFDGYTF
D gene: TRBD1
J gene: TRBJ1-2
clone size: NA
V gene: TRBV9

CDR3 DNA: TGTGCCAGCAGCTTCGTGACAGGCTCTGGGGCCAACGTCCTGACTTTC
CDR3 protein: CASSFVTGSGANVLTF
D gene: NA
J gene: TRBJ2-6
clone size: NA
V gene: TRBV7-2

CDR3 DNA: TGTGCCAGCAGTTACGCCGGACAGAACTCCTATAATTCACCCCTCCACTTT
CDR3 protein: CASSYAGQNSYNSPLHF
D gene: NA
J gene: TRBJ1-6
clone size: NA
V gene: TRBV6-2/TRBV6-3

CDR3 DNA: TGCGCCAGCAGATCTGAAGCGGGGCCCCTCCGGGATACGCAGTATTTT
CDR3 protein: CASRSEAGPLRDTQYF
D gene: TRBD2
J gene: TRBJ2-3
clone size: NA
V gene: TRBV10-1

CDR3 DNA: TGTGCCAGCAGCCAAGAGGGGGGACAGGGACACTATGGCTACACCTTC
CDR3 protein: CASSQEGGQGHYGYTF
D gene: TRBD1
J gene: TRBJ1-2
clone size: NA
V gene: TRBV4-2

CDR3 DNA: TGTGCCAGCACGGGGCAGGGGATGAACACTGAAGCTTTCTTT
CDR3 protein: CASTGQGMNTEAFF
D gene: NA
J gene: TRBJ1-1
clone size: NA
V gene: TRBV2

CDR3 DNA: TGTGCCAGCAGAAAGGACAGCCATGGCTACACCTTC
CDR3 protein: CASRKDSHGYTF
D gene: NA
J gene: TRBJ1-2
clone size: NA
V gene: TRBV6-5